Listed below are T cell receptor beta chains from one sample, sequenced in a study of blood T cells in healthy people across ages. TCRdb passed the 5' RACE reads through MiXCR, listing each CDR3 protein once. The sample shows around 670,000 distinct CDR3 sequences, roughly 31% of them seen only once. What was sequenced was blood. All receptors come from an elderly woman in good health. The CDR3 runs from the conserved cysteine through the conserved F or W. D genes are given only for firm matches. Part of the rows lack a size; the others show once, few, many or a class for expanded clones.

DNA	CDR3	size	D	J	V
TGTGCCATCAGTGAGTCGTCAGGGGATAGCAATCAGCCCCAGCATTTT	CAISESSGDSNQPQHF	few	-	TRBJ1-5	TRBV10-3
TGTGCCAGCAGCCAAGATGTTGGCACCTCCTACAAGCGGTACTTC	CASSQDVGTSYKRYF	-	-	TRBJ2-7	TRBV4-2
TGTGCCAGCAGCAAAGCGCCTGATAAGGGACAGATCGTTCTGGGCAATCAGCCCCAGCATTTT	CASSKAPDKGQIVLGNQPQHF	few	-	TRBJ1-5	TRBV21-1
TGCAGTGCTAGAGATAGGGGCGGGGGGCGAGATACGCAGTATTTT	CSARDRGGGRDTQYF	many	TRBD2	TRBJ2-3	TRBV20-1
TGTGCCAGCAGGCAACTGGGGACAGACAATCAGCCCCAGCATTTT	CASRQLGTDNQPQHF	many	TRBD1	TRBJ1-5	TRBV6-5
TGCAGTGCTAGAGTAGAGGGGACTTCCTACTACGAGCAGTACTTC	CSARVEGTSYYEQYF	-	-	TRBJ2-7	TRBV20-1
TGTGCCAGCAGCCAAAAATTGGGAACGAACCATGGCTACACCTTC	CASSQKLGTNHGYTF	-	-	TRBJ1-2	TRBV14
TGTGCCAGCAGCCAGGGGGTAAGCAATCAGCCCCAGCATTTT	CASSQGVSNQPQHF	many	-	TRBJ1-5	TRBV3-1
TGCAGCGCTAGAGATCAAAACAACTATAATTCACCCCTCCACTTT	CSARDQNNYNSPLHF	many	-	TRBJ1-6	TRBV20-1
TGTGCCAGCACCCTAAGCGGAGGGTCGGCGGATACGCAGTATTTT	CASTLSGGSADTQYF	-	-	TRBJ2-3	TRBV12-3/TRBV12-4
TGTGCCAGCAGCCAAAGGCTAGCGGGGGGCACAGATACGCAGTATTTT	CASSQRLAGGTDTQYF	many	TRBD2	TRBJ2-3	TRBV3-1
TGTGCCACCAGCAGAGGGACAGCCTACAATGAGCAGTTCTTC	CATSRGTAYNEQFF	many	-	TRBJ2-1	TRBV15
TGTGCCAGCACCTTAACCGGCAGCTGGGACACAGATACGCAGTATTTT	CASTLTGSWDTDTQYF	few	-	TRBJ2-3	TRBV11-2
TGTGCCAGCAGTCAGCAGCAGTCCTACGAGCAGTACTTC	CASSQQQSYEQYF	-	-	TRBJ2-7	TRBV12-3/TRBV12-4
TGCGCCAGCAGCCAAGATTGGGGGACCCAGTACTTC	CASSQDWGTQYF	many	-	TRBJ2-5	TRBV4-1
TGTGCCAGCAGTGAAGTCTGGGAGAGCAATCAGCCCCAGCATTTT	CASSEVWESNQPQHF	few	-	TRBJ1-5	TRBV6-1
TGCGCCAGCAGCTTGGCCTTTGGGAAGGGGCCTTCCAAGGGCATTCAGTACTTC	CASSLAFGKGPSKGIQYF	many	-	TRBJ2-4	TRBV5-1
TGCGCCAGCAGTGAGAGGGGGCGAGAGACCCAGTACTTC	CASSERGRETQYF	many	TRBD1	TRBJ2-5	TRBV10-2
TGTGCCAGCAGCTTAGCGCATACTAGCGGGAGGGTAAATGAGCAGTTCTTC	CASSLAHTSGRVNEQFF	-	TRBD2	TRBJ2-1	TRBV7-2
TGTGCCTGGAGTGTAAAAGGGTCTAATGGCTACACCTTC	CAWSVKGSNGYTF	many	-	TRBJ1-2	TRBV30
TGTGCCAGCAGCCAAGAAGGAGGGATCTATGGCTACACCTTC	CASSQEGGIYGYTF	many	-	TRBJ1-2	TRBV3-1
TGTGCCAGCTCATCATACGAGGGATTCCATAATTCACCCCTCCACTTT	CASSSYEGFHNSPLHF	few	-	TRBJ1-6	TRBV18
TGCGCCAGCAGCTTGGTATTAGCGGGGGGGCAAGATACGCAGTATTTT	CASSLVLAGGQDTQYF	few	TRBD2	TRBJ2-3	TRBV5-1
TGTGCCAGCAGCCGGATCCGGACCGTAGTCTATAATTCACCCCTCCACTTT	CASSRIRTVVYNSPLHF	many	-	TRBJ1-6	TRBV6-2/TRBV6-3
TGCGCCAGCAGCCCCGCTACGCCCCAGCATTTT	CASSPATPQHF	once	-	TRBJ1-5	TRBV5-1
TGTGCCACCCTCGATAAGGTGGGCTATGGCTACACCTTC	CATLDKVGYGYTF	many	-	TRBJ1-2	TRBV12-3/TRBV12-4
TGTGCCAGCAGCTTAGCATTGGGGCCAGATACGCAGTATTTT	CASSLALGPDTQYF	many	-	TRBJ2-3	TRBV7-2
TGTGCCAGCAGCCAAGTGGGCATGGGCTTGAACACTGAAGCTTTCTTT	CASSQVGMGLNTEAFF	few	-	TRBJ1-1	TRBV4-2
TGCAGTGCTAGAGACCTCAGACTAGCGGGGGGGCCGATTACAGATACGCAGTATTTT	CSARDLRLAGGPITDTQYF	-	TRBD2	TRBJ2-3	TRBV20-1
TGCAGCGTGCTTAGGGGGGATGAGCAGTTCTTC	CSVLRGDEQFF	few	-	TRBJ2-1	TRBV29-1
TGCGCCAGCAGCTTACTGACAGGGGTTAGCACAGATACGCAGTATTTT	CASSLLTGVSTDTQYF	-	TRBD1	TRBJ2-3	TRBV5-1
TGTGCCAGCAGCGGAGGGACGGCATTATATGGCTACACCTTC	CASSGGTALYGYTF	many	-	TRBJ1-2	TRBV7-9
TGCGCCAGCAGCCCCGCGGGAGCCTGGGTGGGCGAGCAGTACTTC	CASSPAGAWVGEQYF	many	TRBD2	TRBJ2-7	TRBV5-1
TGCGCCAGCAGCCAAGGTGGGGCGGGGATAACTACTAAAACTGGGGCCAACGTCCTGACTTTC	CASSQGGAGITTKTGANVLTF	few	-	TRBJ2-6	TRBV5-1
TGCAGTGCTAGGGACGCTAGCTCCTACAATGAGCAGTTCTTC	CSARDASSYNEQFF	many	-	TRBJ2-1	TRBV20-1
TGCAGTGCCGGGGGTAAGGGGGAACAGCCCCAGCATTTT	CSAGGKGEQPQHF	many	-	TRBJ1-5	TRBV20-1
TGTGCCAGCAGCCCCGGAGCCGCCCAAAGCTCCTACAATGAGCAGTTCTTC	CASSPGAAQSSYNEQFF	once	-	TRBJ2-1	TRBV5-4